This T cell receptor (delta chain) originates from a study of gamma-delta T cells after stem cell transplantation. The CDR3 is made up of 22 amino acids. The V and J ends lost 5 bases and 10 bases, in that order; junction bases with no gene match: 38. Germline loops: CDR1 TVYSNPD, CDR2 GDNSRS (reference sequence). This clone was seen only a few times. TCRdb reprocessed the RT-PCR reads using CATT. This table holds roughly 14,000 delta-chain clones, less than 10% found once. This chain connects TRDV3 to TRDJ1, with 12 nucleotides matching TRDD3. This clonotype originated in a human donor. It is not recorded whose cells these are; they may come from a transplant donor. Sequenced: gamma-delta T cells. The CDR3 sequence: CALSSYDLGDTRHTSGLGGLIF. CDR3 nucleotides: TGTGCCCTCTCCTCCTACGACCTGGGGGATACGAGGCACACCTCGGGTTTAGGCGGACTCATCTTT.